This T cell receptor (beta chain) was captured by sequencing in a study of CD4 T cells in relation to SARS-CoV-2 and coronaviruses. The CDR3 runs 15 residues. Germline loops: CDR1 LGHDT, CDR2 YNNKEL (reference sequence). V was pared by 4 bases and J by 6 bases, with 16 bases between. Whole-study results and caveats: Crossreactivity was assessed only for spike protein, not other viral proteins. Each donor contributed either pre-pandemic or post-infection samples, not both.

TCRdb keeps only in-frame clones here, not all; method: immunoSEQ multiplex PCR. This table has just over 15,000 clones, around four fifths appearing once. CD4+ T cells from unexposed donors were obtained before the COVID-19 pandemic (2011-2018). CD4+ T cells were isolated from the cells after about 11 days of culture. Testing used SARS-CoV-2 S/N and four cold-coronavirus spikes on unexposed-donor CD4+ T cells, cells permitting. This clone was seen more than once but under ten times. Its cognate antigen is unknown. Material: CD4+ T cells from PBMCs, cultured in vitro. The chain recombines TRBV3-1 (or the pseudogene TRBV3-2) with TRBJ1-5, with D possibly matching TRBD1 (5 bases). The source of this sequence is a human donor in good health. CDR3 loop: CASSRGGGEFQPQHF. CDR3 nucleotides: TGTGCCAGCAGCCGGGGTGGAGGGGAGTTTCAGCCCCAGCATTTT.